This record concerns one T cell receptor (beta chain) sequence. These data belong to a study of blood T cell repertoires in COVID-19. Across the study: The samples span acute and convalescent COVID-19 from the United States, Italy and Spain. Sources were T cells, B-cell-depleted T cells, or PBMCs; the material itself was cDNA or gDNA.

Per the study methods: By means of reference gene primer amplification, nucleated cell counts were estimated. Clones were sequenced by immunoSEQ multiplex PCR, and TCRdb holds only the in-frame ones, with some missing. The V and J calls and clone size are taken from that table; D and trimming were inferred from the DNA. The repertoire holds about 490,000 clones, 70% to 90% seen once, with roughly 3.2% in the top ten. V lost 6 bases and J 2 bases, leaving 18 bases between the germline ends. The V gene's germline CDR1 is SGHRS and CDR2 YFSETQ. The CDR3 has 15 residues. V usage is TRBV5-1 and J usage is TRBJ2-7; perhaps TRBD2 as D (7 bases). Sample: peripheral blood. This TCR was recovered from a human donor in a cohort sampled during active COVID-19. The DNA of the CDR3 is TGCGCCAGCAAGGATAGGGGGGGGCATACCTACGAGCAGTACTTC. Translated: CASKDRGGHTYEQYF.